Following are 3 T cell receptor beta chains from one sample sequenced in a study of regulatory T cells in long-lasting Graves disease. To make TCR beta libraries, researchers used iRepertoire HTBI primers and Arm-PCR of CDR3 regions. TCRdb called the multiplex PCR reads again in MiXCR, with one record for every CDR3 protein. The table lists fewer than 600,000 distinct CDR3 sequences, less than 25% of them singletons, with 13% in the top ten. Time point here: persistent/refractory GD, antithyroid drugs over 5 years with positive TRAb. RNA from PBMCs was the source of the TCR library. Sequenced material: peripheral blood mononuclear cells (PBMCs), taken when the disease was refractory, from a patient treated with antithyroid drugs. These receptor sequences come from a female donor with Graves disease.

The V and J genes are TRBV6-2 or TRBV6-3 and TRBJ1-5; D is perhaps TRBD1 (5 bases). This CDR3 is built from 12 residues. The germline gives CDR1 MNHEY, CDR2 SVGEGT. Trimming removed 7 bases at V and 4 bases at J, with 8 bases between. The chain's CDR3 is CASKGFNQPQHF. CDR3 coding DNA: TGTGCCAGCAAGGGGTTTAATCAGCCCCAGCATTTT.

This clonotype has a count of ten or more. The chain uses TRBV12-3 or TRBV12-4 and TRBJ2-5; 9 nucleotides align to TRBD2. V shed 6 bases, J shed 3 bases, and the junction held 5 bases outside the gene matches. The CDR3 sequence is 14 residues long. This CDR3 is CASRPGLAKETQYF. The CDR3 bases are TGTGCCAGCAGACCGGGACTAGCAAAAGAGACCCAGTACTTC.

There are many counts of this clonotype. The CDR3 loop reads CACTLGQGSYGYTF. The CDR3 DNA is TGTGCCTGTACGTTAGGACAGGGGAGCTATGGCTACACCTTC. V gene TRBV28 combines with J gene TRBJ1-2; 9 bases map to TRBD1. V gave up 11 bases and J gave up 4 bases; unmatched junction bases: 11. The CDR3 is 14 amino acids. From germline, CDR1 is MDHEN and CDR2 SYDVKM.